The clone carrying this T cell receptor beta chain occurred a few times. Its antigen remains unknown. The sample belongs to a study of early T cells in non-severe SARS-CoV-2 infection. Background on the study: Unpaired chains resulted from sequencing bulk RNA of unsorted whole blood.

The V gene's germline CDR1 is SSHAT and CDR2 FNYEAQ (reference sequence). This CDR3 is built from 15 residues. V trimming: 1 base; J trimming: 2 bases; junction bases outside the gene matches: 4. Notes on the study in general: Matching results from VDJdb favored anti-spike CD8 responses, leaving private and CD4 specificities undetected.

Individual cDNA molecules received unique molecular identifiers. Via MiXCR, TCRdb re-called the 5' RACE reads, giving one row per CDR3 protein. This table holds roughly 30,000 distinct CDR3 sequences, around 6% found once. Sample: whole blood. The clonotype originates from an adult who was a healthcare worker with PCR-confirmed SARS-CoV-2 infection or an uninfected control (not recorded which). The rearrangement links TRBV7-7 to TRBJ2-5, with 7 bases identical to TRBD1. For the CDR3, the DNA is TGTGCCAGCAGCTTAGGGACAGGAACGCAAGAGACCCAGTACTTC. This codes for CASSLGTGTQETQYF. The whole variable domain, filled in from reference TRBV7-7 and TRBJ2-5, reads GAGVSQSPRYKVTKRGQDVTLRCDPISSHATLYWYQQALGQGPEFLTYFNYEAQPDKSGLPSDRFSAERPEGSISTLTIQRTEQRDSAMYRCASSLGTGTQETQYFGPGTRLLVL.